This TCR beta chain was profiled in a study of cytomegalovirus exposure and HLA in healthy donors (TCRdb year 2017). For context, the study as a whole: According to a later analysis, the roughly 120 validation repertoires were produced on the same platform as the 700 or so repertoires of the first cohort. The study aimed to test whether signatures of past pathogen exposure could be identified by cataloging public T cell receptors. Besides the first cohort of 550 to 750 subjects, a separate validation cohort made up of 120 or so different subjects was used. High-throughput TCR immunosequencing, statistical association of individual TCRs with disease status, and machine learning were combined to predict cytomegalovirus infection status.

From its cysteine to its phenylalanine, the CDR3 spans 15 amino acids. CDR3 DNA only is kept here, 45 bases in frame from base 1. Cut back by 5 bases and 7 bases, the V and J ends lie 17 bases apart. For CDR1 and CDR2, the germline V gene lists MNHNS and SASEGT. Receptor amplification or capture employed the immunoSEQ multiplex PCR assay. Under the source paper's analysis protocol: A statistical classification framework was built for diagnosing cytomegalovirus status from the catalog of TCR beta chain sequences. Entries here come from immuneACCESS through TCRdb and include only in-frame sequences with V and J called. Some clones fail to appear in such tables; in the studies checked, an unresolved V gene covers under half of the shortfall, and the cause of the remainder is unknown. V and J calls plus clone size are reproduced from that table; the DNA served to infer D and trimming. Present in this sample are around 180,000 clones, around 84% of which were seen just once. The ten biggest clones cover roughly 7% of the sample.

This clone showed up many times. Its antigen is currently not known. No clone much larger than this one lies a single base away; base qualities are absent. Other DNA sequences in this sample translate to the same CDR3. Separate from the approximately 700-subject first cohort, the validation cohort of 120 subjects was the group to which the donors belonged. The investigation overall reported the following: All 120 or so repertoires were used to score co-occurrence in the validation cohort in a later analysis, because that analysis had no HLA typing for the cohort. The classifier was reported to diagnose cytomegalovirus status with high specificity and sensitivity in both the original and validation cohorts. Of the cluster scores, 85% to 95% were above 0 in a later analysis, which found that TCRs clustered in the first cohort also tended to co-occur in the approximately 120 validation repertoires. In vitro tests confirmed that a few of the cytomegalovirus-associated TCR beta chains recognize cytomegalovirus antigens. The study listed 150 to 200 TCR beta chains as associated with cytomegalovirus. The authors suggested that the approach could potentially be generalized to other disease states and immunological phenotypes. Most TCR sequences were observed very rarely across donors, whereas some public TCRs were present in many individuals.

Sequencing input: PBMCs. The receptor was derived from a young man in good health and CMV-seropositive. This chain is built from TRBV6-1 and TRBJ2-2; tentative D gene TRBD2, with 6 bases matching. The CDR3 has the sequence CASSRAPEGGGELFF. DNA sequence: TGTGCCAGCAGTCGAGCGCCGGAGGGAGGCGGGGAGCTGTTTTTT.